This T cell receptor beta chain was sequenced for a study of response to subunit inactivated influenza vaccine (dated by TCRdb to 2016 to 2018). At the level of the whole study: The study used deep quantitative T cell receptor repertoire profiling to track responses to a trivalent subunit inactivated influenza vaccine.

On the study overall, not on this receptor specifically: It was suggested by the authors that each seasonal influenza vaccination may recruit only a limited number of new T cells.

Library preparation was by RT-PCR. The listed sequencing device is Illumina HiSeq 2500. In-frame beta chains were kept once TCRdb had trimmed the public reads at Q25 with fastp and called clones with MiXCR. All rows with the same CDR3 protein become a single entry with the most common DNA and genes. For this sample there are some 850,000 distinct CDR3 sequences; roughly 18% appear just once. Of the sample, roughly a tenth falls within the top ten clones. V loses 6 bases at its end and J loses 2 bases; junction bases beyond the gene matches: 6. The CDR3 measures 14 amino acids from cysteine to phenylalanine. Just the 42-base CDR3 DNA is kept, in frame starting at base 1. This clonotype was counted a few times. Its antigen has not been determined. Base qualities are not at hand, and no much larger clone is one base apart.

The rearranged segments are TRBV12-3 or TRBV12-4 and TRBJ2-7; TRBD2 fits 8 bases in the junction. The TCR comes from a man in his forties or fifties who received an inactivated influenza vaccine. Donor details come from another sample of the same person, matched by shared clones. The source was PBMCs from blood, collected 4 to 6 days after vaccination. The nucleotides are TGTGCCAGCAGCATCGGGGGGGGCACCTACGAGCAGTACTTC. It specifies CASSIGGGTYEQYF.